This T cell receptor beta chain appears in the sequencing data of a study of identical twins. The V gene lost 1 base and the J gene lost 1 base, with 14 bases spanning the gap. Germline assignment: CDR1 DFQATT and CDR2 SNEGSKA (reference sequence). The CDR3 is 15 amino acids. TCRdb itself ran the 5' RACE reads through MiXCR, one entry per CDR3 protein. Here the sample spans roughly 570,000 distinct CDR3 sequences, roughly 9.9% being singletons. This same sample was also taken into another study, of yellow fever vaccine responses in identical twins.

The rearrangement links TRBV20-1 to TRBJ2-7; a possible D gene is TRBD2 (5 bases). The sequence was obtained from a woman under 30 in good health. Sequencing was performed on PBMCs. This CDR3 reads CSARGAAAVSYEQYF. The CDR3 DNA follows: TGCAGTGCTAGAGGCGCAGCGGCGGTTTCCTACGAGCAGTACTTC.